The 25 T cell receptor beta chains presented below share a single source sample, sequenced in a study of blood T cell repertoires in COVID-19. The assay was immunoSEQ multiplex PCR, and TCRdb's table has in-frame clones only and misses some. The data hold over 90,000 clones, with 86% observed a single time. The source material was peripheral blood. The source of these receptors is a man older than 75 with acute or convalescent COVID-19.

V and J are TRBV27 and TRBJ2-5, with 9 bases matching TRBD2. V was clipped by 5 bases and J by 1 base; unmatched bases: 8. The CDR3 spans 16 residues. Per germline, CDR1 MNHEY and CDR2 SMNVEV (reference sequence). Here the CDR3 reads CASSPNLLAGQETQYF. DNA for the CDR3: TGTGCCAGCAGTCCGAACCTACTAGCGGGCCAAGAGACCCAGTACTTC.

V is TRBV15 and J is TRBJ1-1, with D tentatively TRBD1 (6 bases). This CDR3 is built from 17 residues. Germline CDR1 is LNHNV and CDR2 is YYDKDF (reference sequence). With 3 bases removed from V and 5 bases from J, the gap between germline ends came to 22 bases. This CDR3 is CATSRNLGGGLGTEAFF. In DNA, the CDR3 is TGTGCCACCAGCAGGAACCTTGGGGGCGGATTAGGTACTGAAGCTTTCTTT.

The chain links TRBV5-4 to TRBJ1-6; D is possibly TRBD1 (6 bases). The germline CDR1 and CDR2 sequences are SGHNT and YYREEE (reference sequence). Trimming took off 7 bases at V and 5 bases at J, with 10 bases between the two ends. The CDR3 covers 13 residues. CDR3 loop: CASWNRDNSPLHF. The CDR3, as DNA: TGTGCCAGCTGGAACAGGGATAATTCACCCCTCCACTTT.

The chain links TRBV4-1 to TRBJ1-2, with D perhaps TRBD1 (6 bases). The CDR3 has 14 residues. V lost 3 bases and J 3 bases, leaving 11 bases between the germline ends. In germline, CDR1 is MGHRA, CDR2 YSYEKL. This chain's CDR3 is CASSHPDSDYGYTF. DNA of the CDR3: TGCGCCAGCAGCCACCCGGACAGTGACTATGGCTACACCTTC.

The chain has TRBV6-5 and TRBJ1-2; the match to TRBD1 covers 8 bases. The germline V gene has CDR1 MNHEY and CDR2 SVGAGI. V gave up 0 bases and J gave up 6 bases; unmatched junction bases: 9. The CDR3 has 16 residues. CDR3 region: CASSYSIFRGLDGYTF. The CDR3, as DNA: TGTGCCAGCAGTTACTCGATCTTCAGGGGGCTCGATGGCTACACCTTC.

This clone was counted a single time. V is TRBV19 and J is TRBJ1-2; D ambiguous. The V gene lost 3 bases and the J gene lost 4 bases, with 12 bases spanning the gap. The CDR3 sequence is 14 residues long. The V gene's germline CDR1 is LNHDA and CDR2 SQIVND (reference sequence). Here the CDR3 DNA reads TGTGCCAGTAGTATCGTTGGGGAGTTCTATGGCTACACCTTC. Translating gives CASSIVGEFYGYTF.

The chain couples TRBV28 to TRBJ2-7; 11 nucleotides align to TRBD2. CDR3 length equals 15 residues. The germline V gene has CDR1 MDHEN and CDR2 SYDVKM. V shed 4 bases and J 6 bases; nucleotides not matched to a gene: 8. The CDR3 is CASSSDSGRAVEQYF. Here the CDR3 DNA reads TGTGCCAGCAGTTCAGATAGCGGGAGGGCCGTCGAGCAGTACTTC. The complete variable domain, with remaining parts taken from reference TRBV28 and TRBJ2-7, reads DVKVTQSSRYLVKRTGEKVFLECVQDMDHENMFWYRQDPGLGLRLIYFSYDVKMKEKGDIPEGYSVSREKKERFSLILESASTNQTSMYLCASSSDSGRAVEQYFGPGTRLTVT.

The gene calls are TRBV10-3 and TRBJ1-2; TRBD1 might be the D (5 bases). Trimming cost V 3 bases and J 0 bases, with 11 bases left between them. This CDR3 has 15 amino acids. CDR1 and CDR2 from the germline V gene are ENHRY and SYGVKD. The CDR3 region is CAISEDSRTNYGYTF. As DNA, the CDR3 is TGTGCCATCAGTGAAGACAGCCGAACTAACTATGGCTACACCTTC.

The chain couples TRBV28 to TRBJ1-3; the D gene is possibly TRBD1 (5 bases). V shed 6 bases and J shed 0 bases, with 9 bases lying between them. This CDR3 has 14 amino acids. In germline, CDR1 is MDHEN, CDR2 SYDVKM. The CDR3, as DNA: TGTGCCAGCAGGACAGATCTCTCTGGAAACACCATATATTTT. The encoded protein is CASRTDLSGNTIYF.

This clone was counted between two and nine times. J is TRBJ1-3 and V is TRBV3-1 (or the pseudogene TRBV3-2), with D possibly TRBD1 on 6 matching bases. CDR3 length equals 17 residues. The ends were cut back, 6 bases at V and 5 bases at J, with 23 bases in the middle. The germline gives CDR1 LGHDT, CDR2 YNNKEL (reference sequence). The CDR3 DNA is TGTGCCAGCAGTCTCCCAAGCGGGGGGGGCCGGAGAAACACCATATATTTT. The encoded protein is CASSLPSGGGRRNTIYF.

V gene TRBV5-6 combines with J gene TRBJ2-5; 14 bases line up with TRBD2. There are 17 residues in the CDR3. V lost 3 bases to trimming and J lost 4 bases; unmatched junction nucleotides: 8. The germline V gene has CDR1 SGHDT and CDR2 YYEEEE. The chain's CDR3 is CASSSGTSGSSRETQYF. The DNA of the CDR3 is TGTGCCAGCAGCTCCGGGACTAGCGGGAGTAGTAGAGAGACCCAGTACTTC.

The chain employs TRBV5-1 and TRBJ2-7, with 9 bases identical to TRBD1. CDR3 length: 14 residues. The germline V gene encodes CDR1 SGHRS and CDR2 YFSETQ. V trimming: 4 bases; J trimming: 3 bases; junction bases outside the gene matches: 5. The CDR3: CASSLGTGIYEQYF. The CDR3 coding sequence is TGCGCCAGCAGCCTCGGGACAGGGATCTACGAGCAGTACTTC.

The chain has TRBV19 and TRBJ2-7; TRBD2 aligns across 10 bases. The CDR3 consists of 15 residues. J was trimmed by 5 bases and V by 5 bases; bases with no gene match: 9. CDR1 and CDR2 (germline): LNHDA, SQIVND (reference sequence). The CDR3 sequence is CASSQLAGSPHEQYF. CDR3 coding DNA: TGTGCCAGTAGTCAACTAGCGGGATCCCCCCACGAGCAGTACTTC.

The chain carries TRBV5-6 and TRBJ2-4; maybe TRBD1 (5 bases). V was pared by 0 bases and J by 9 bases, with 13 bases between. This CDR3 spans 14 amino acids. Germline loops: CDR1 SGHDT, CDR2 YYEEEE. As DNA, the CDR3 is TGTGCCAGCAGCTTGGCCGGTAGGGGCACCATTCAGTACTTC. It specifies CASSLAGRGTIQYF.

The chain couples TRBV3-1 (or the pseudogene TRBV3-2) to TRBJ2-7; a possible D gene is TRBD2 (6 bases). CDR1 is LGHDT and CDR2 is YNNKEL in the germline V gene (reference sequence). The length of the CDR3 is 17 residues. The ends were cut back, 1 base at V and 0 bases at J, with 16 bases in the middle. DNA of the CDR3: TGTGCCAGCAGCCAAGCGACTCTAGCGTGCCTCTCCTACGAGCAGTACTTC. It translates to CASSQATLACLSYEQYF.

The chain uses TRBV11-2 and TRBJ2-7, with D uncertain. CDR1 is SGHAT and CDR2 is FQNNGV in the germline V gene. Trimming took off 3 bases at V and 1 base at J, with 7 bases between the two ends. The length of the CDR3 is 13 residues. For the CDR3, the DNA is TGTGCCAGCAGCTTGAGGCGATCCTACGAGCAGTACTTC. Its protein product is CASSLRRSYEQYF.

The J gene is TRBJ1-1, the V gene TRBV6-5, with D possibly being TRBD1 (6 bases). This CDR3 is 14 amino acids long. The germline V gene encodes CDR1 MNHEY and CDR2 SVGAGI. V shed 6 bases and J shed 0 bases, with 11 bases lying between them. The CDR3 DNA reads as TGTGCCAGCAGAAAGGGGGGGGTGAACACTGAAGCTTTCTTT. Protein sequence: CASRKGGVNTEAFF.

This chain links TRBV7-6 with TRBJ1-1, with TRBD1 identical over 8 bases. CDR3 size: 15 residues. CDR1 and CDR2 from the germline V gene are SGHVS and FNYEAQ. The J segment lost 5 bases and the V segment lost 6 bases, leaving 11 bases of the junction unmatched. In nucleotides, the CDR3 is TGTGCCAGCAGTCCGGACAGGGCCGGGATGACTGAAGCTTTCTTT. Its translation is CASSPDRAGMTEAFF.

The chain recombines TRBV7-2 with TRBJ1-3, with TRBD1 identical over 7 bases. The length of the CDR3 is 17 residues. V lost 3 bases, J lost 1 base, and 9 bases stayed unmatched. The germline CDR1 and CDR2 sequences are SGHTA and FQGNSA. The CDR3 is CASSFDRQGPSGNTIYF. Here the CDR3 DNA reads TGTGCCAGCAGCTTTGACCGACAGGGACCTTCTGGAAACACCATATATTTT.

CDR3: CASSSGLSYNEQFF. The CDR3 DNA follows: TGTGCCAGCAGCTCAGGCCTGTCCTACAATGAGCAGTTCTTC. This chain joins TRBV5-6 and TRBJ2-1, with D unresolved. Germline CDR1 and CDR2: SGHDT and YYEEEE. V was trimmed by 3 bases and J by 1 base, leaving 8 bases between them. The CDR3 runs to 14 residues. The variable domain in full, with the rest retrieved from reference TRBV5-6 and TRBJ2-1, is DAGVTQSPTHLIKTRGQQVTLRCSPKSGHDTVSWYQQALGQGPQFIFQYYEEEERQRGNFPDRFSGHQFPNYSSELNVNALLLGDSALYLCASSSGLSYNEQFFGPGTRLTVL.

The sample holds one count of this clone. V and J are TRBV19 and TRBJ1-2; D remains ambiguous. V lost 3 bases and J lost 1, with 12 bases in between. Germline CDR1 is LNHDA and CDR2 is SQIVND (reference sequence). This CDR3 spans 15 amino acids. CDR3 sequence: CASSIGPANNYGYTF. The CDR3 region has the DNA TGTGCCAGTAGTATTGGGCCGGCCAATAACTATGGCTACACCTTC.

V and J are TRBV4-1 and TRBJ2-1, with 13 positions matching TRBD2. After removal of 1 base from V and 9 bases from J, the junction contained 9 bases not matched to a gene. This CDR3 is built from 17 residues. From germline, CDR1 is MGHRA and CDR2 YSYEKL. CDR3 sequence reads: CASSQVWTSGRSVEQFF. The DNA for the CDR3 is TGCGCCAGCAGCCAAGTTTGGACTAGCGGGAGATCAGTTGAGCAGTTCTTC.

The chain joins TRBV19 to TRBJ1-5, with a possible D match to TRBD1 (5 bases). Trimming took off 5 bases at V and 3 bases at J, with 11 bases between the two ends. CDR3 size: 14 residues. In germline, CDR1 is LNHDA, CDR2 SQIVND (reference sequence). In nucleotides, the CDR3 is TGTGCCAGTAGTCGGCCGGGACTCAATCAGCCCCAGCATTTT. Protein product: CASSRPGLNQPQHF.

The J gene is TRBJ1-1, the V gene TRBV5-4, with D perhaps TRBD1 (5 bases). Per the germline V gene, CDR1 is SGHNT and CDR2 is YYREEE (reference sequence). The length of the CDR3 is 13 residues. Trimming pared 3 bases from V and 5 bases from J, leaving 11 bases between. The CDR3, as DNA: TGTGCCAGCAGCTCAGGGCTTAATACTGAAGCTTTCTTT. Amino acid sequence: CASSSGLNTEAFF.

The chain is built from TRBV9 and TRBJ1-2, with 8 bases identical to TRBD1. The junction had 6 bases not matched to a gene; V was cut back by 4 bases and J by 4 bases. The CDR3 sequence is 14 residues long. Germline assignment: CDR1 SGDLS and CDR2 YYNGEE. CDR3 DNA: TGTGCCAGCAGCCCACAGGGGGGGGCCTATGGCTACACCTTC. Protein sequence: CASSPQGGAYGYTF.